The rows below give T cell receptor beta chains drawn from one sample of a study of cytomegalovirus exposure and HLA in healthy donors. Profiled with immunoSEQ multiplex PCR; TCRdb holds only in-frame clones, not every one. The sample contains approximately 190,000 clones, roughly 76% of which appear only once. Material: PBMCs. These TCRs come from a woman under 40 in good health and CMV-seropositive. Each CDR3 is given with its conserved first and last residue. D genes are given only for firm matches. Clone size is given for some rows only: seen once, a few or many times, or a class if the clone is expanded.

abundance: -
v_gene: TRBV10-3
d_gene: -
j_gene: TRBJ1-5
CDR3nt: TGTGCCATCAGTGGTGATGAAGTTAGTTTGGGCAATCAGCCCCAGCATTTT
CDR3aa: CAISGDEVSLGNQPQHF

abundance: few
v_gene: TRBV5-1
d_gene: TRBD2
j_gene: TRBJ2-1
CDR3nt: TGCGCCAGCAGGAATGGGACTAGCGAGCGAAATGAGCAGTTCTTC
CDR3aa: CASRNGTSERNEQFF

abundance: -
v_gene: TRBV28
d_gene: TRBD1
j_gene: TRBJ1-1
CDR3nt: TGTGCCAGCAGTCCACAGGGGTATCAGACTGAAGCTTTCTTT
CDR3aa: CASSPQGYQTEAFF

abundance: -
v_gene: TRBV5-1
d_gene: TRBD2
j_gene: TRBJ2-5
CDR3nt: TGCGCCAGCAGCTTGGCCCCTAGCGGTCCCCAGGAGACCCAGTACTTC
CDR3aa: CASSLAPSGPQETQYF

abundance: -
v_gene: TRBV29-1
d_gene: TRBD2
j_gene: TRBJ2-1
CDR3nt: TGCAGCGTTGTTCTAGCGGATACCTACAATGAGCAGTTCTTC
CDR3aa: CSVVLADTYNEQFF

abundance: -
v_gene: TRBV5-1
d_gene: -
j_gene: TRBJ1-3
CDR3nt: TGCGCCAGCAGCTCAGACATAAACTCTGGAAACACCATATATTTT
CDR3aa: CASSSDINSGNTIYF

abundance: -
v_gene: TRBV23-1
d_gene: TRBD1
j_gene: TRBJ2-3
CDR3nt: TGCGCCAGCAGTAACCTGACAGGGTCGGCTCAGCCGTATACGCAGTATTTT
CDR3aa: CASSNLTGSAQPYTQYF

abundance: -
v_gene: TRBV2
d_gene: -
j_gene: TRBJ1-5
CDR3nt: TGTGCCAGCAGTGACAATAGCAATCAGCCCCAGCATTTT
CDR3aa: CASSDNSNQPQHF

abundance: -
v_gene: TRBV5-4
d_gene: TRBD2
j_gene: TRBJ2-5
CDR3nt: TGTGCCAGCAGCTTGACTAGCGGGATTGGGGAGACCCAGTACTTC
CDR3aa: CASSLTSGIGETQYF

abundance: few
v_gene: TRBV5-6
d_gene: -
j_gene: TRBJ1-2
CDR3nt: TGTGCCAGCAGCTTTTTCGGTAGCGTGGGGTTCGACTATGGCTACACCTTC
CDR3aa: CASSFFGSVGFDYGYTF

abundance: -
v_gene: TRBV4-2
d_gene: -
j_gene: TRBJ2-1
CDR3nt: TGTGCCAGCAGCCAAGGGCTGGGGGGAACCCACAATGAGCAGTTCTTC
CDR3aa: CASSQGLGGTHNEQFF

abundance: few
v_gene: TRBV2
d_gene: -
j_gene: TRBJ2-7
CDR3nt: TGTGCCAGTAACCTAGACAGAACCTACGAGCAGTACTTC
CDR3aa: CASNLDRTYEQYF

abundance: -
v_gene: TRBV19
d_gene: -
j_gene: TRBJ2-3
CDR3nt: TGTGCCAGTAGTATCGCCGGACAGCTCACAGATACGCAGTATTTT
CDR3aa: CASSIAGQLTDTQYF

abundance: -
v_gene: TRBV28
d_gene: TRBD1
j_gene: TRBJ2-7
CDR3nt: TGTGCCAGCCTAGAAAACAGGGGATCCTACGAGCAGTACTTC
CDR3aa: CASLENRGSYEQYF

abundance: few
v_gene: TRBV19
d_gene: TRBD1
j_gene: TRBJ2-6
CDR3nt: TGTGCCAGTAGTACAACCGGGACAGGGGTTTCTGGGGCCAACGTCCTGACTTTC
CDR3aa: CASSTTGTGVSGANVLTF

abundance: -
v_gene: TRBV7-2
d_gene: TRBD2
j_gene: TRBJ2-5
CDR3nt: TGTGCCAGCAGCTTACTAGCGGGAGGAGAGACCCAGTACTTC
CDR3aa: CASSLLAGGETQYF

abundance: -
v_gene: TRBV2
d_gene: -
j_gene: TRBJ1-2
CDR3nt: TGTGCCAGCAGAGTACAGGTGGGGTATGGCTACACCTTC
CDR3aa: CASRVQVGYGYTF

abundance: -
v_gene: TRBV6-5
d_gene: -
j_gene: TRBJ1-2
CDR3nt: TGTGCCAGCAGGGACACAGGGTACTATGGCTACACCTTC
CDR3aa: CASRDTGYYGYTF

abundance: -
v_gene: TRBV4-1
d_gene: -
j_gene: TRBJ2-7
CDR3nt: TGCGCCAGCAGCCGGGACTCCTCCTACGAGCAGTACTTC
CDR3aa: CASSRDSSYEQYF

abundance: -
v_gene: TRBV7-2
d_gene: -
j_gene: TRBJ1-4
CDR3nt: TGTGCCAGCAGCTTAGCGGTCGGGGGGCCAACAGAAAAACTGTTTTTT
CDR3aa: CASSLAVGGPTEKLFF

abundance: once
v_gene: TRBV4-2
d_gene: -
j_gene: TRBJ1-5
CDR3nt: TGTGCCAGCAGCCAAGATGAGAAGCGCAATCAGCCCCAGCATTTT
CDR3aa: CASSQDEKRNQPQHF

abundance: -
v_gene: TRBV6-1
d_gene: TRBD1
j_gene: TRBJ1-2
CDR3nt: TGTGCCAGCAGTGGACACAGGGGACTGAACGGCTACACCTTC
CDR3aa: CASSGHRGLNGYTF

abundance: -
v_gene: TRBV5-3
d_gene: TRBD1
j_gene: TRBJ2-5
CDR3nt: TGTGCCAGAAGCTTGGGGGGGACAGGGGTGAGGGAGACCCAGTACTTC
CDR3aa: CARSLGGTGVRETQYF

abundance: -
v_gene: TRBV6-6
d_gene: -
j_gene: TRBJ1-3
CDR3nt: TGTGCCAGCAGTTACGGGGCGGGAAACACCATATATTTT
CDR3aa: CASSYGAGNTIYF

abundance: -
v_gene: TRBV5-1
d_gene: TRBD1
j_gene: TRBJ2-3
CDR3nt: TGCGCCAGCAGCTTTGGACAGGGGGTCACAGATACGCAGTATTTT
CDR3aa: CASSFGQGVTDTQYF

abundance: -
v_gene: TRBV7-8
d_gene: TRBD2
j_gene: TRBJ2-1
CDR3nt: TGTGCCAGCAGCTTATCCGGCGGGAGCGGTACCTACAATGAGCAGTTCTTC
CDR3aa: CASSLSGGSGTYNEQFF

abundance: -
v_gene: TRBV15
d_gene: -
j_gene: TRBJ2-7
CDR3nt: TGTGCCACCAGCAGAGATCAGGCACCCCGCGAGCAGTACTTC
CDR3aa: CATSRDQAPREQYF

abundance: -
v_gene: TRBV4-1
d_gene: TRBD2
j_gene: TRBJ2-3
CDR3nt: TGCGCCAGCAGCTATGGGGCTAGCGGGGTAGCGGATACGCAGTATTTT
CDR3aa: CASSYGASGVADTQYF

abundance: -
v_gene: TRBV11-3
d_gene: -
j_gene: TRBJ2-7
CDR3nt: TGTGCCAGCCCCAGGGGCCGACCGAAGAAGAATTACGAGCAGTACTTC
CDR3aa: CASPRGRPKKNYEQYF

abundance: -
v_gene: TRBV5-1
d_gene: TRBD1
j_gene: TRBJ1-2
CDR3nt: TGCGCCAGCAGCTCGCCCGGACAGGAAAACTATGGCTACACCTTC
CDR3aa: CASSSPGQENYGYTF

abundance: few
v_gene: TRBV5-1
d_gene: -
j_gene: TRBJ2-7
CDR3nt: TGCGCCAGCAGCCTCGGGTTTGGTCGCAACGAGCAGTACTTC
CDR3aa: CASSLGFGRNEQYF

abundance: -
v_gene: TRBV28
d_gene: -
j_gene: TRBJ1-4
CDR3nt: TGTGCCAGCAGTTGGGGGGGAACTAATGAAAAACTGTTTTTT
CDR3aa: CASSWGGTNEKLFF

abundance: once
v_gene: TRBV7-2
d_gene: -
j_gene: TRBJ1-2
CDR3nt: TGTGCCAGCACCTCAGGGACAAGTGGCTACACCTTC
CDR3aa: CASTSGTSGYTF

abundance: -
v_gene: TRBV19
d_gene: -
j_gene: TRBJ1-4
CDR3nt: TGTGCCAGTAGTGTATCTCAGCGTAATGAAAAACTGTTTTTT
CDR3aa: CASSVSQRNEKLFF

abundance: -
v_gene: TRBV7-8
d_gene: -
j_gene: TRBJ2-7
CDR3nt: TGTGCCAGCAGCTCAGTCACAGGGTCCGAGCAGTACTTC
CDR3aa: CASSSVTGSEQYF

abundance: -
v_gene: TRBV19
d_gene: -
j_gene: TRBJ1-1
CDR3nt: TGTGCCAGTAGCCAGGTTGGGGAGGGGACTGAAGCTTTCTTT
CDR3aa: CASSQVGEGTEAFF

abundance: -
v_gene: TRBV28
d_gene: TRBD1
j_gene: TRBJ1-5
CDR3nt: TGTGCCAGCAGTTTCCGGGACAGATATAGCAATCAGCCCCAGCATTTT
CDR3aa: CASSFRDRYSNQPQHF

abundance: -
v_gene: TRBV4-3
d_gene: -
j_gene: TRBJ2-6
CDR3nt: TGCGCCAGCAGCCAAACCGGACAGCCTGGGGCCAACGTCCTGACTTTC
CDR3aa: CASSQTGQPGANVLTF

abundance: once
v_gene: TRBV7-2
d_gene: TRBD1
j_gene: TRBJ1-2
CDR3nt: TGTGCCAGCAGCTTAGTGACAGGGATGGACTATGGCTACACCTTC
CDR3aa: CASSLVTGMDYGYTF

abundance: -
v_gene: TRBV29-1
d_gene: -
j_gene: TRBJ1-3
CDR3nt: TGCAGCGTTTGGGGGCTGTCTGGAAACACCATATATTTT
CDR3aa: CSVWGLSGNTIYF

abundance: -
v_gene: TRBV7-9
d_gene: -
j_gene: TRBJ1-4
CDR3nt: TGTGCCAGCAGCCCCCCCCGGGGTCAAACTAATGAAAAACTGTTTTTT
CDR3aa: CASSPPRGQTNEKLFF

abundance: -
v_gene: TRBV4-3
d_gene: TRBD1
j_gene: TRBJ1-6
CDR3nt: TGCGCCAGCAGCCGACAGGGGGCAAGTAATTCACCCCTCCACTTT
CDR3aa: CASSRQGASNSPLHF

abundance: -
v_gene: TRBV19
d_gene: TRBD2
j_gene: TRBJ2-1
CDR3nt: TGTGCCAGAGCGCCGGGACAGGGCCTTAGACTAGCGGGAGGGTTTTTTAATGAGCAGTTCTTC
CDR3aa: CARAPGQGLRLAGGFFNEQFF

abundance: -
v_gene: TRBV6-5
d_gene: -
j_gene: TRBJ2-7
CDR3nt: TGTGCCAGCAGTTCCGCGGGGGCCATTACCTACGAGCAGTACTTC
CDR3aa: CASSSAGAITYEQYF

abundance: -
v_gene: TRBV29-1
d_gene: -
j_gene: TRBJ2-7
CDR3nt: TGCACCACCTTTTCACAGTTTGACTACGAGCAGTACTTC
CDR3aa: CTTFSQFDYEQYF

abundance: -
v_gene: TRBV27
d_gene: TRBD1
j_gene: TRBJ2-3
CDR3nt: TGTGCCAGCAGTGGATGGCCCACAGGGGGCACAGATACGCAGTATTTT
CDR3aa: CASSGWPTGGTDTQYF

abundance: -
v_gene: TRBV9
d_gene: -
j_gene: TRBJ2-7
CDR3nt: TGTGCCAGCAGCCAAGGAGCAACTACCTCCTACGAGCAGTACTTC
CDR3aa: CASSQGATTSYEQYF

abundance: -
v_gene: TRBV5-1
d_gene: -
j_gene: TRBJ1-5
CDR3nt: TGCGCCAGCAGCTTGGGCAGTCCGAATAGCAATCAGCCCCAGCATTTT
CDR3aa: CASSLGSPNSNQPQHF

abundance: -
v_gene: TRBV6-5
d_gene: -
j_gene: TRBJ2-3
CDR3nt: TGTGCCAGCAAAAAAGGAACGGGAGTTAGAGATACGCAGTATTTT
CDR3aa: CASKKGTGVRDTQYF

abundance: -
v_gene: TRBV5-1
d_gene: TRBD1
j_gene: TRBJ1-5
CDR3nt: TGCGCCAGCAGCTTGGAGACAGGGGTCTCTCCCCAGCATTTT
CDR3aa: CASSLETGVSPQHF

abundance: -
v_gene: TRBV5-1
d_gene: -
j_gene: TRBJ1-1
CDR3nt: TGCGCCAGCAGCTTGACCGGGACAAACACTGAAGCTTTCTTT
CDR3aa: CASSLTGTNTEAFF